One and the same sample provided the 29 T cell receptor beta chains below, sequenced in a study of regulatory T cells in long-lasting Graves disease. To make TCR beta libraries, researchers used iRepertoire HTBI primers and Arm-PCR of CDR3 regions. TCRdb called the multiplex PCR reads again in MiXCR, with one record for every CDR3 protein. The table lists 400,000 or so distinct CDR3 sequences, around 20% of them singletons. Described time point: persistent/refractory GD, antithyroid drugs over 5 years with positive TRAb. The TCR library was made from RNA extracted from PBMCs. The source was peripheral blood mononuclear cells (PBMCs), collected when the disease was refractory, from a patient treated with antithyroid drugs. Source of these receptors: a female donor with Graves disease.

The V call is TRBV12-3 or TRBV12-4, the J call TRBJ1-1; D is perhaps TRBD1 (6 bases). Trimming removed 6 bases at V and 1 base at J, with 15 bases between. The CDR3 covers 15 residues. DNA of the CDR3: TGTGCCAGCAGCGCCTACAGGGTCAGGAACACTGAAGCTTTCTTT. Protein sequence: CASSAYRVRNTEAFF.

This chain connects TRBV3-2 to TRBJ1-5; TRBD1, as called in the table, went unchecked against the DNA. TRBV3-2 is given as a pseudogene. The CDR3 has 15 residues. CDR3 coding DNA: TGTGCCAGCAGCCAAGGCGGGGGCTACACTCAGCCCCAGCATTTT. This sequence encodes CASSQGGGYTQPQHF.

The V and J genes are TRBV10-3 and TRBJ1-2; 7 bases agree with TRBD1. The CDR3 length is 14 residues. After removal of 2 bases from V and 2 bases from J, the junction contained 2 bases not matched to a gene. CDR1 ENHRY and CDR2 SYGVKD come from the germline V gene. The CDR3 sequence: CAISEAGGNYGYTF. The CDR3 nucleotides read TGTGCCATCAGTGAGGCAGGGGGGAACTATGGCTACACCTTC.

This clonotype occurred a few times. The chain is built from TRBV7-2 and TRBJ1-1, with a weak D call TRBD1 (6 bases). The CDR3 runs 13 residues. V was clipped by 1 base and J by 8 bases, with 11 bases between them. Germline loops: CDR1 SGHTA, CDR2 FQGNSA. CDR3: CASSLVAGVEAFF. In nucleotides, the CDR3 is TGTGCCAGCAGCTTAGTGGCAGGGGTGGAAGCTTTCTTT.

This clonotype was counted between two and nine times. CDR3 residues: CASRRGTLAKNIQYF. CDR3 nucleotide sequence: TGTGCCAGCAGACGAGGGACATTAGCCAAAAACATTCAGTACTTC. The chain joins TRBV6-2 or TRBV6-3 to TRBJ2-4; perhaps TRBD1 as D (6 bases). The CDR3 is 15 residues long. Deletions cut 6 bases from V and 0 bases from J, with 12 bases between. CDR1 and CDR2 from the germline V gene are MNHEY and SVGEGT.

This chain connects TRBV6-9 to TRBJ1-4; D gene uncertain. The CDR3 consists of 14 residues. Germline V gene lookup returns CDR1 MNHGY and CDR2 SVAAGI. The V end was cut by 3 bases, the J end by 7 bases, with 12 bases between. This CDR3 reads CASSYSRMGEKLFF. CDR3 sequence (DNA): TGTGCCAGCAGTTACTCTAGAATGGGTGAAAAACTGTTTTTT.

This clonotype showed up many times. This chain joins TRBV27 and TRBJ1-2, with 9 bases lining up with TRBD1. Germline V lookup: CDR1 MNHEY, CDR2 SMNVEV (reference sequence). The CDR3 has 17 residues. J gave up 3 bases and V 5 bases, and 13 bases lay outside the gene matches. The CDR3 spells CASSPRDRDTLYYGYTF. As DNA, the CDR3 is TGTGCCAGCAGTCCCCGGGACAGGGACACATTATACTATGGCTACACCTTC.

Here the CDR3 DNA reads TGCAGTGCTAGAATCCGATATGGCTACACCTTC. Its translation is CSARIRYGYTF. J is TRBJ1-2 and V is TRBV20-1; D gene unclear. CDR1 is DFQATT and CDR2 is SNEGSKA in the germline V gene (reference sequence). V shed 2 bases and J shed 5 bases, with 6 bases lying between them. The CDR3 is made up of 11 amino acids.

This clonotype was seen ten or more times. This chain links TRBV2 with TRBJ1-1; weak D call: TRBD1 (5 bases). The germline V and J ends were trimmed by 0 bases and 1 base, with 9 bases remaining between them. The CDR3 spans 15 residues. Per germline, CDR1 SNHLY and CDR2 FYNNEI. CDR3 sequence (DNA): TGTGCCAGCAGTGAAGCTCTTACAGGGAACACTGAAGCTTTCTTT. This codes for CASSEALTGNTEAFF.

This clonotype has a handful of counts. This chain connects TRBV29-1 to TRBJ1-1; D might be TRBD1 (6 bases). The CDR3 length is 14 residues. V was cut by 7 bases and J by 5 bases, with 20 bases left in between. Germline assignment: CDR1 SQVTM and CDR2 ANQGSEA. The CDR3 loop is CSGEEMGATTEAFF. CDR3 sequence (DNA): TGCAGCGGTGAGGAGATGGGGGCGACGACTGAAGCTTTCTTT.

The chain uses TRBV9 and TRBJ1-3; unclear D gene. The CDR3 sequence is 12 residues long. Trimming took off 4 bases at V and 8 bases at J, with 10 bases between the two ends. Germline V gives CDR1 SGDLS, CDR2 YYNGEE. The CDR3 reads CASSPPAHTIYF. The CDR3 bases are TGTGCCAGCAGCCCCCCCGCCCACACCATATATTTT.

This clonotype was detected only a few times. The chain couples TRBV7-2 to TRBJ1-4; a weak D match, TRBD1 (5 bases). Trimming cost V 1 base and J 8 bases, with 8 bases left between them. The CDR3 has 13 amino acids. Germline V CDR1 and CDR2: SGHTA, FQGNSA. CDR3 nucleotides: TGTGCCAGCAGCTTAGGGGGCAGAGAAAAACTGTTTTTT. Translated, it gives CASSLGGREKLFF.

The chain links TRBV19 to TRBJ1-1; no clear D. Germline loops: CDR1 LNHDA, CDR2 SQIVND (reference sequence). V lost 3 bases and J lost 1, with 12 bases in between. This CDR3 spans 15 amino acids. The CDR3 DNA is TGTGCCAGTAGTATTCGACGGGAATGGAACACTGAAGCTTTCTTT. It codes for CASSIRREWNTEAFF.

This clonotype was counted a few times. The chain is built from TRBV7-9 and TRBJ1-1; no firm D call. The CDR3 consists of 12 residues. Deletions cut 3 bases from V and 10 bases from J, with 12 bases between. Germline lookup yields CDR1 SEHNR and CDR2 FQNEAQ (reference sequence). The CDR3 here is CASSLSGAGAFF. DNA of the CDR3: TGTGCCAGCAGCTTGAGTGGTGCGGGAGCTTTCTTT.

Of note for this clonotype: Mismatch with germline at one junction end may stem from a read error. The V and J genes are TRBV15 and TRBJ2-7; D is perhaps TRBD2 (5 bases). The CDR3 runs 12 residues. CDR1 LNHNV and CDR2 YYDKDF come from the germline V gene (reference sequence). As DNA, the CDR3 is TGTGCCACCAGCCCTAGCTCCTACGAGCAGCACTTC. It codes for CATSPSSYEQHF.

At least ten counts were recorded for this clonotype. This rearrangement joins TRBV7-2 to TRBJ2-7; 11 nucleotides match TRBD2. This CDR3 is built from 17 residues. With V trimmed by 2 bases and J by 6 bases, 12 bases remained unmatched. Germline V gene sequence: CDR1 SGHTA, CDR2 FQGNSA. CDR3 protein: CASSLRTSGSRFVEQYF. As DNA, the CDR3 is TGTGCCAGCAGCTTAAGAACTAGCGGGAGTCGGTTTGTCGAGCAGTACTTC.

This clonotype has ten or more counts. The V gene is TRBV2, the J gene TRBJ2-2; 7 positions match TRBD2. The CDR3 runs 16 residues. The trim removed 3 bases at V and 6 bases at J, leaving 10 bases unmatched. Per the germline V gene, CDR1 is SNHLY and CDR2 is FYNNEI. In DNA form, the CDR3 reads TGTGCCAGCAGTGATCCTACAGCGGGGAGGGCCGGGGAGCTGTTTTTT. Its translation: CASSDPTAGRAGELFF.

This chain links TRBV4-1 with TRBJ1-4; weak D call: TRBD1 (5 bases). The CDR3 consists of 16 residues. Trimming removed 5 bases at V and 2 bases at J, with 15 bases between. Germline-derived CDR1 and CDR2 are MGHRA and YSYEKL. The CDR3, as DNA: TGCGCCAGCAGCATAACAGGTGGTGAGACTAATGAAAAACTGTTTTTT. This codes for CASSITGGETNEKLFF.

This clonotype was counted a few times. The chain carries TRBV6-1 and TRBJ2-7; D call uncertain. The V end lost 6 bases, the J end lost 5 bases, and 17 bases lay between the germline ends. Germline-derived CDR1 and CDR2 are MNHNS and SASEGT. This CDR3 has 14 amino acids. The CDR3 region has the DNA TGTGCCAGCAGCCGTGGACCGCCCACCGACGAGCAGTACTTC. Translation: CASSRGPPTDEQYF.

Only a few counts were recorded for this clonotype. V and J are TRBV19 and TRBJ1-2; D not resolved. Trimming took 5 bases from V and 4 from J, leaving 11 bases between them. CDR3 size: 13 residues. CDR1 is LNHDA and CDR2 is SQIVND in the germline V gene (reference sequence). Here the CDR3 reads CASSDGGLYGYTF. In DNA, the CDR3 is TGTGCCAGTAGTGATGGCGGACTCTATGGCTACACCTTC.

This clonotype was counted between two and nine times. V is TRBV29-1 and J is TRBJ2-7; D gene unclear. The CDR3 is 14 amino acids. The V gene's germline CDR1 is SQVTM and CDR2 ANQGSEA. V dropped 0 bases and J dropped 0 bases, with 9 bases sitting between them. Here the CDR3 reads CSVEEDVSSYEQYF. Here the CDR3 DNA reads TGCAGCGTTGAAGAAGACGTGAGCTCCTACGAGCAGTACTTC.

The table lists this clonotype with many counts. The chain carries TRBV25-1 and TRBJ2-5; 8 bases fit TRBD1. From germline, CDR1 is MGHDK and CDR2 SYGVNS. J gave up 1 base and V 2 bases, and 6 bases lay outside the gene matches. This CDR3 has 16 residues. The CDR3 sequence: CASSELGTGRQETQYF. The CDR3, as DNA: TGTGCCAGCAGTGAACTTGGGACAGGCCGCCAAGAGACCCAGTACTTC.

This clonotype was counted between two and nine times. A much more abundant neighbour one base away suggests this may be a read error. The chain has TRBV6-2 or TRBV6-3 and TRBJ2-7; D is uncertain. V lost 6 bases and J lost 3, with 6 bases in between. CDR1 is MNHEY and CDR2 is SVGEGT in the germline V gene. The CDR3 spans 11 residues. The CDR3 reads CASRTLYEQYF. The DNA for the CDR3 is TGTGCCAGCAGGACACTCTACGAGCAGTACTTC.

The rearrangement uses TRBV7-2 and TRBJ1-1; D is uncertain. Per the germline V gene, CDR1 is SGHTA and CDR2 is FQGNSA. The CDR3 has 13 residues. With 1 base removed from V and 6 bases from J, the gap between germline ends came to 9 bases. CDR3 in amino acids: CASSLGAGPEAFF. CDR3 nucleotide sequence: TGTGCCAGCAGCTTAGGGGCGGGCCCTGAAGCTTTCTTT.

V and J are TRBV20-1 and TRBJ2-7, with 9 bases matching TRBD2. From germline, CDR1 is DFQATT and CDR2 SNEGSKA (reference sequence). The V gene end was trimmed by 3 bases and the J gene end by 4 bases; junction bases not matched to a gene: 7. CDR3 length: 14 amino acids. The CDR3 nucleotides are TGCAGTGCTAGCGGCCTAGCGGGAATGTACGAGCAGTACTTC. It specifies CSASGLAGMYEQYF.

Ten or more counts support this clonotype. The gene calls are TRBV9 and TRBJ1-5, with unresolved D. The ends were cut back, 0 bases at V and 2 bases at J, with 3 bases in the middle. The germline gives CDR1 SGDLS, CDR2 YYNGEE. This CDR3 has 13 amino acids. CDR3: CASSVDGNQPQHF. CDR3 nucleotide sequence: TGTGCCAGCAGCGTAGATGGCAATCAGCCCCAGCATTTT.

Of note for this clonotype: Germline is not matched at one junction end, which may reflect a read error. The CDR3 DNA sequence: TGTGCCAGCAGTTTAGATGTCGGGGGCTATGACTACACCTTC. Translation: CASSLDVGGYDYTF. The V and J genes are TRBV12-3 or TRBV12-4 and TRBJ1-2; D might be TRBD1 (6 bases). The CDR3 length is 14 residues.

The table lists this clonotype with many counts. V usage is TRBV7-2 and J usage is TRBJ1-6, with D maybe TRBD1 (6 bases). Looked up from germline, CDR1 is SGHTA and CDR2 is FQGNSA. This CDR3 has 15 amino acids. The V end lost 4 bases, the J end lost 8 bases, and 15 bases lay between the germline ends. The CDR3 here is CASSSSGGHYSPLHF. The CDR3 region has the DNA TGTGCCAGCAGCTCATCCGGGGGGCACTATTCACCCCTCCACTTT.

About this clonotype: A much larger clone lies a single base off, so this may be a read error. V usage is TRBV2 and J usage is TRBJ1-1; a weak D match, TRBD1 (6 bases). Germline V gene lookup returns CDR1 SNHLY and CDR2 FYNNEI. Trimming took off 8 bases at V and 1 base at J, with 17 bases between the two ends. The CDR3 contains 15 residues. This CDR3 is CASGTPGGPNTEAFF. As DNA, the CDR3 is TGTGCCAGCGGCACTCCCGGGGGGCCGAACACTGAAGCTTTCTTT. The whole variable domain, filled in from reference TRBV2 and TRBJ1-1, reads EPEVTQTPSHQVTQMGQEVILRCVPISNHLYFYWYRQILGQKVEFLVSFYNNEISEKSEIFDDQFSVERPDGSNFTLKIRSTKLEDSAMYFCASGTPGGPNTEAFFGQGTRLTVV.